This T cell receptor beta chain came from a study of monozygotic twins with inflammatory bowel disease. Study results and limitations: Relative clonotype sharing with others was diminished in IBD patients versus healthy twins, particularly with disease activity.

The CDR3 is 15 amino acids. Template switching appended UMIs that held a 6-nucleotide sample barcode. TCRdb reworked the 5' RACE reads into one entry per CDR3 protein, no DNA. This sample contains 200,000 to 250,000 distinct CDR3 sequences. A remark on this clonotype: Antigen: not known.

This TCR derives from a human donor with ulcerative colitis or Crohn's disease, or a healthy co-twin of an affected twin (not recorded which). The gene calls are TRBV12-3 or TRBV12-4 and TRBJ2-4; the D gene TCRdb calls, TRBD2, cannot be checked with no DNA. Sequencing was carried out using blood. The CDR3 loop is CASTSGGLAKNIQYF.